What follows describes a single T cell receptor beta chain. Its specificity is unknown. The germline gives CDR1 SGHNT, CDR2 YYREEE (reference sequence). There are 15 residues in the CDR3. V lost 1 base, J lost 1 base, and 1 base stayed unmatched. PCR employed 60 Vbeta and 13 Jbeta primers. Produced via immunoSEQ multiplex PCR; TCRdb's table is partial and in-frame only. Recorded for this sample: about 43,000 clones. These data are taken from a study of cytomegalovirus exposure and HLA in healthy donors. Findings of the study overall: The study labeled under 200 TCR beta chains cytomegalovirus-associated.

The genes are TRBV5-4 and TRBJ2-5; 10 bases fit TRBD2. The TCR originated in a young woman in good health and CMV-seronegative. The sample was PBMCs. The CDR3 here is CASSLTSGTQETQYF. CDR3 DNA: TGTGCCAGCAGCTTGACTAGCGGGACCCAAGAGACCCAGTACTTC.